This T cell receptor (beta chain) is drawn from a study of control samples from healthy donors and cancer patients. There are 13 residues in the CDR3. CDR1 is KGHSH, CDR2 LQKENI, per germline. V lost 6 bases and J lost 13; bases outside the gene matches: 8. Here immunoSEQ multiplex PCR was the method, and the copy in TCRdb shows in-frame clones only, minus some. The table includes about 51,000 clones, more than 70% detected once. This clonotype was sampled from a man aged 35-49 years with colorectal cancer. The sequenced sample consisted of PBMCs. The chain employs TRBV18 and TRBJ1-6, with 8 bases matching TRBD1. This CDR3 reads CASSRDRSLPLHF. DNA for the CDR3: TGTGCCAGCTCGCGGGACAGGTCTTTGCCCCTCCACTTT.